This entry features one TCR beta chain sequence. The antigen it recognizes is unknown. Within one base of it there is no much larger clone, and no base qualities were kept. One collaborating source in Seattle enrolled patients during active infection and followed them longitudinally through the course of disease. Collaborating institutions collected whole blood in K2EDTA tubes following their own protocols. Collaborator samples were shipped for TCRbeta analysis as frozen whole blood, isolated PBMCs, or DNA extracted from either sample type. As encoded in the germline V gene (reference sequence), CDR1 is LNHDA while CDR2 is SQIVND. V ends up 10 bases short and J 7 bases short, with an unmatched junction base count of 3. CDR3 length: 11 amino acids, cysteine to phenylalanine. The sequence is cut down to CDR3 DNA, 33 bases in frame from base 1. This record belongs to a study of blood T cell repertoires in COVID-19 (dated by TCRdb to 2019 to 2021). At the level of the whole study: Samples covering the acute and convalescent phases of COVID-19 were provided by collaborators in the United States, Italy and Spain. Where available, HLA class I and class II types were obtained from metadata supplied by the sample provider rather than from assay-based typing. Samples were obtained from the ongoing ImmuneRACE study (first 160 participants) and from 950 to 1,500 subjects provided by 6 global collaborators. Deeply sampled blood TCRbeta repertoires from subjects exposed to, actively infected with, or recovered from COVID-19 were included in the dataset. The prospective study material was composed of cDNA or gDNA derived from T cells, B-cell-depleted T cells, or PBMCs. A freely available public database, intended as a resource for researchers studying the immune response to SARS-CoV-2, is where the repertoires were released. Nearly every sample came with metadata listing a de-identified subject ID, COVID-19 status, age in years and sex. Broad study findings and their caveats: The quantity of clinical and demographic metadata differed by source and by participant and was supplied without curation.

TCRbeta CDR3 regions were amplified from genomic DNA using the immunoSEQ Assay, a bias-controlled multiplex PCR. The source study handled its data this way. Within the assay, amplification of reference gene primers was used to estimate how many nucleated cells each sample contained. To quantify the absolute abundance of each unique TCRbeta CDR3 rearrangement, sequence reads were collapsed and filtered. For each sample, productive Simpson clonality was calculated as the square root of Simpson's diversity index across productive rearrangements. TCRdb obtained this table from immuneACCESS and retained in-frame rearrangements with V and J assigned. These tables miss some clones; where compared with another copy, unresolved V genes account for less than half of the shortfall, and the remainder is unexplained. From that table come the V and J calls and clone size; the DNA was used to work out D and trimming. The sample includes 200,000 to 250,000 clones, with about 85% observed a single time. The ten largest clones capture roughly 10% of the sample.

The sequencing sample was made of peripheral blood. The sequence joins TRBV19 to TRBJ1-1; a stretch of 10 junction bases matches TRBD1. The clonotype originates from a woman aged 50 to 60 with COVID-19, enrolled during active disease. CDR3 sequence: CATGQGGEAFF. DNA sequence: TGTGCCACTGGACAGGGGGGTGAAGCTTTCTTT.